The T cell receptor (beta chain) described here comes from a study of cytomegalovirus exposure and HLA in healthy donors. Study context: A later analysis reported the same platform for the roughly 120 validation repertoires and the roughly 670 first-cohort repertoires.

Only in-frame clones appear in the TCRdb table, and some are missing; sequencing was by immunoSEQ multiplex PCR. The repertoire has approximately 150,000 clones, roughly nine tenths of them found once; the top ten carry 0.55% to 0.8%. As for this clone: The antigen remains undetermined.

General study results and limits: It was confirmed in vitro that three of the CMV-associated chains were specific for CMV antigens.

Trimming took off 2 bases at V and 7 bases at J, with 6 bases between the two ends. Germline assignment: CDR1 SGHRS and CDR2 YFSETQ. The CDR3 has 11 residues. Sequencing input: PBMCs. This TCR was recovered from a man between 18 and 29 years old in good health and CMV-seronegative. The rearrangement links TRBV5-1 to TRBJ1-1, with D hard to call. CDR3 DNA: TGCGCCAGCAGCTTCGGTCGTGAAGCTTTCTTT. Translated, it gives CASSFGREAFF.